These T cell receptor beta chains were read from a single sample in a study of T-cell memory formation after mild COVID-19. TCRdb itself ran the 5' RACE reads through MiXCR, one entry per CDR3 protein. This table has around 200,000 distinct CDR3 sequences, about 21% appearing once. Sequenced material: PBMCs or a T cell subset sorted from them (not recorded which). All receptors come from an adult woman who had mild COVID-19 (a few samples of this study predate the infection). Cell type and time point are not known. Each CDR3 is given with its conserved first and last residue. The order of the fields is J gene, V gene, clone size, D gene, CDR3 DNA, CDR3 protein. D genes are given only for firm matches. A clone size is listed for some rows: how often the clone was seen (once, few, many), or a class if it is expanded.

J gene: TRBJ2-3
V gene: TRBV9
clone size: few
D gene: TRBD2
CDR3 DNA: TGTGCCAGCAGCGTAGATAGGACTAGAAGCACAGATACGCAGTATTTT
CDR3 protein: CASSVDRTRSTDTQYF

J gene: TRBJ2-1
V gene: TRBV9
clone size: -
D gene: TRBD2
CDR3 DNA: TGTGCCAGCAGCGTAGCGGGAGGGGGGAATGAGCAGTTCTTC
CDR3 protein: CASSVAGGGNEQFF

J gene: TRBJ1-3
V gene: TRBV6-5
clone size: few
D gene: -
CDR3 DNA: TGTGCCAGCAGTAACCGACAGGATTATACTGGAAACACCATATATTTT
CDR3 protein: CASSNRQDYTGNTIYF

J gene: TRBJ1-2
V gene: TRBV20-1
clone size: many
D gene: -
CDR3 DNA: TGCAGTGCTCCACAGGTCGTGGGCGTCTTC
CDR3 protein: CSAPQVVGVF

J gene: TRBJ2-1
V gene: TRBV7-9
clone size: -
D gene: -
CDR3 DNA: TGTGCCAGCAATGACCGGGACTTCCACAATGAGCAGTTCTTC
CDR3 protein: CASNDRDFHNEQFF

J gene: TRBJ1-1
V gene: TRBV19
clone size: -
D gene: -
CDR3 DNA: TGTGCCAGTAGTACCCAGGGTTTTTTCGAAACTGAAGCTTTCTTT
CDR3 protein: CASSTQGFFETEAFF

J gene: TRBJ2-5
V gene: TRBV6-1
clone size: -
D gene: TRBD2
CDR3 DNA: TGTGCCAGCAGCCCTCGACTAGCGTCAGAGACCCAGTACTTC
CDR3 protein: CASSPRLASETQYF

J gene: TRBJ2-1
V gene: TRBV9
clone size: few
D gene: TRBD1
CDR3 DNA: TGTGCCAGCAGCGAAACCGGGACAGGGGGTTTCAATGAGCAGTTCTTC
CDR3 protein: CASSETGTGGFNEQFF

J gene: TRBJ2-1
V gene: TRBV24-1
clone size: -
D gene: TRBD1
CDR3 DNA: TGTGCCACCATAGGACAGGGGGACAATGAGCAGTTCTTC
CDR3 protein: CATIGQGDNEQFF

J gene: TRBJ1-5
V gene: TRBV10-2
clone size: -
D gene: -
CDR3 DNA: TGCGCCAGCAGTGGGCAGGGCCACGCAGGCAATCAGCCCCAGCATTTT
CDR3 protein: CASSGQGHAGNQPQHF

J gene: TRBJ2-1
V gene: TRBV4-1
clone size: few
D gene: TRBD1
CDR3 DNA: TGCGCCAGCAGCCCCCGACAGGGGGAAGGGAATGAGCAGTTCTTC
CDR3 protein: CASSPRQGEGNEQFF

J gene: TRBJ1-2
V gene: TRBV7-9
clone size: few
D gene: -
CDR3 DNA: TGTGCCAGCAGCTTACGTCAGGACTATGGCTACACCTTC
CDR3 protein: CASSLRQDYGYTF

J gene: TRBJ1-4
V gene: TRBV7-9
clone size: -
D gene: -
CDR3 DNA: TGTGCCAGCAGCTCGGAACAGGCGGCGGGTGAAAAACTGTTTTTT
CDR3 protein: CASSSEQAAGEKLFF

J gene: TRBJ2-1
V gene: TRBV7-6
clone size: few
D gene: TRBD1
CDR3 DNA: TGTGCCAGCAGCTCGGGACAGGGGTTGTACAATGAGCAGTTCTTC
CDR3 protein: CASSSGQGLYNEQFF

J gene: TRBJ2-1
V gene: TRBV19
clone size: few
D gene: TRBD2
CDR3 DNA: TGTGCCAGTAGTACCTCTAGCGGGGGGCTATCCTACAATGAGCAGTTCTTC
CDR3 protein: CASSTSSGGLSYNEQFF

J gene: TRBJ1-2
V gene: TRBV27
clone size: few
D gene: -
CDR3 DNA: TGTGCCAGCAGGGGTGTCCATGGCTACACCTTC
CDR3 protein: CASRGVHGYTF

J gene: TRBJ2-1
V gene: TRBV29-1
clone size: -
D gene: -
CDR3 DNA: TGCAGCGTTGACGATAGGGGACATGAGCAGTTCTTC
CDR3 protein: CSVDDRGHEQFF

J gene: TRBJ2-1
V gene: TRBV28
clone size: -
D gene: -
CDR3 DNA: TGTGCCAGCAGTTTTTCCAGGGGCCCACTTGAGCAGTTCTTC
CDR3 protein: CASSFSRGPLEQFF

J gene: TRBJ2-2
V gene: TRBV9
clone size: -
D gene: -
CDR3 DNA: TGTGCCAGCAGCGTACTAGGGGAGGAACCCGGGGAGCTGTTTTTT
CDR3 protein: CASSVLGEEPGELFF

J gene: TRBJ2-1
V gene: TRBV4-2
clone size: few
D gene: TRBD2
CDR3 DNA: TGTGCCAGCAGCCAAGATCCCCTAGCGGGAGAGATTGACAATGAGCAGTTCTTC
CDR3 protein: CASSQDPLAGEIDNEQFF

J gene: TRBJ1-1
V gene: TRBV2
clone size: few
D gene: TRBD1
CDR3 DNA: TGTGCCAGCAGTAAAGAGGGGGCCAACACTGAAGCTTTCTTT
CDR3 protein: CASSKEGANTEAFF

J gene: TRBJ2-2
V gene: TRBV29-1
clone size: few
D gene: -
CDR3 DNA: TGCAGCGTCTCCTGGGGTGACACCGGGGAGCTGTTTTTT
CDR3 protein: CSVSWGDTGELFF

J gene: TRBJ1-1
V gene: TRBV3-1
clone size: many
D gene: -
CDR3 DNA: TGTGCCAGCAGGGATTCCTGGCGGTCCACTGAAGCTTTCTTT
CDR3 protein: CASRDSWRSTEAFF

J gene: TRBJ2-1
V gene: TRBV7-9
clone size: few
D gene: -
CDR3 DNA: TGTGCCAGCAGCTTAGGAGCAGGGTTGCTCAATGAGCAGTTCTTC
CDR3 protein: CASSLGAGLLNEQFF

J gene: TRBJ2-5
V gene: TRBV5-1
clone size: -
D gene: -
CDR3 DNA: TGCGCCAGCAGCTTGGCTCCGACAGGTGTACTAGAGACCCAGTACTTC
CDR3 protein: CASSLAPTGVLETQYF

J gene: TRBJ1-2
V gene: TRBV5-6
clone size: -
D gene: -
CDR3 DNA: TGTGCCAGCAGCTTCGACAGGACCCCCTATGGCTACACCTTC
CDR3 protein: CASSFDRTPYGYTF

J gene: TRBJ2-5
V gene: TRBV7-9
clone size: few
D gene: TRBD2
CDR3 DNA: TGTGCCAGCAGCTTATGGACTAGCGGGCAAGAGACCCAGTACTTC
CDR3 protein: CASSLWTSGQETQYF

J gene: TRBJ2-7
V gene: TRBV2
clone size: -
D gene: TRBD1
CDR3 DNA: TGTGCCAGCAGTGAACCTTGGTGGGACAGCTCCTACGAGCAGTACTTC
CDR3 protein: CASSEPWWDSSYEQYF

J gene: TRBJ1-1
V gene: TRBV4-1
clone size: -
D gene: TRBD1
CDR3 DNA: TGCGCCAGCAGCCAAGACCGTTACAGGGGCATGAACACTGAAGCTTTCTTT
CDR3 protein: CASSQDRYRGMNTEAFF

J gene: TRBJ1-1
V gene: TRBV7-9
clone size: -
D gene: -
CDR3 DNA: TGTGCCAGCAGCTCCTCACCCGACACTGGAAACACTGAAGCTTTCTTT
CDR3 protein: CASSSSPDTGNTEAFF

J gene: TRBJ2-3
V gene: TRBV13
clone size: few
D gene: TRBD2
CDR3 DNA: TGTGCCAGCAGCGGAGTGGGTGCGACCACGGGGGGTACGCAGTATTTT
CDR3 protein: CASSGVGATTGGTQYF

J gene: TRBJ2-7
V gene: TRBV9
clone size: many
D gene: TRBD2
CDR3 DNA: TGTGCCAGCAGCCCAGCGGGAGTGAGGTACGAGCAGTACTTC
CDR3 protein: CASSPAGVRYEQYF

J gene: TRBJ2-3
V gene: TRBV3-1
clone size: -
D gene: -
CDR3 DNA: TGTGCCAGCAGCCCCAGGGCCGCAGGGAAGTCGTCAGATACGCAGTATTTT
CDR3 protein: CASSPRAAGKSSDTQYF

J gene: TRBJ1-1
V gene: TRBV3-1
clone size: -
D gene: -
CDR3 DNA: TGTGCCAGCAGCCAAGATCCCAAAATGAACACTGAAGCTTTCTTT
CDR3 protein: CASSQDPKMNTEAFF

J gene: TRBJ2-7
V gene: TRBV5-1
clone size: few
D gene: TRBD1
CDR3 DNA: TGCGCCAGCAGCGGGACAGGGACCTACGAGCAGTACTTC
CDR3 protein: CASSGTGTYEQYF

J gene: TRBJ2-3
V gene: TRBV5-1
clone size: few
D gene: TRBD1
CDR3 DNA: TGCGCCAGCAGCTTGGCCAGGGGGCTCACAGATACGCAGTATTTT
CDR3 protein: CASSLARGLTDTQYF

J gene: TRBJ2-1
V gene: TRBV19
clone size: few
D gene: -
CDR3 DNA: TGTGCCCGTAGTATCGGTGGGAGGTTGTCCTACAATGAGCAGTTCTTC
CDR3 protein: CARSIGGRLSYNEQFF

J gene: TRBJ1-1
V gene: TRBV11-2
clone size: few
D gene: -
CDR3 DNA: TGTGCCAGCAGTGGGACATTCGGCACTGAAGCTTTCTTT
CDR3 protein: CASSGTFGTEAFF

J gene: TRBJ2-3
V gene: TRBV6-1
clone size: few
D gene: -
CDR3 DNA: TGTGCCAGCAGTGAAGCGGGGTTTAACACAGATACGCAGTATTTT
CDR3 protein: CASSEAGFNTDTQYF